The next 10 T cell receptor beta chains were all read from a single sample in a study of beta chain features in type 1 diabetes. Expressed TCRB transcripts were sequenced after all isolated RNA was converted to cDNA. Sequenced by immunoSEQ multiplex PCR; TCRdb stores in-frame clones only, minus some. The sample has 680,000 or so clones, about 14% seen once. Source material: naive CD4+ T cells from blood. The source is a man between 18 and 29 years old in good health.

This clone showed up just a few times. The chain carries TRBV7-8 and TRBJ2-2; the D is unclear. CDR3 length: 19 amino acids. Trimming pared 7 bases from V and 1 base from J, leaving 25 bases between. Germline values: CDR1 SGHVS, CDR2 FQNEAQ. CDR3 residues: CASTSSRAVKFRNTGELFF. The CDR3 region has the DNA TGTGCCAGCACCTCGTCACGGGCCGTCAAGTTCCGGAACACCGGGGAGCTGTTTTTT.

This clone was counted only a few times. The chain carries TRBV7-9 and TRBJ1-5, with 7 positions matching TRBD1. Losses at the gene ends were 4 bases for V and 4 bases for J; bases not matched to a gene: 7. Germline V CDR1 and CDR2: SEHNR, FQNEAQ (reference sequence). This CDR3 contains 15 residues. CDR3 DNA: TGTGCCAGCAGCTCTGACAGGGTGTTAAATCAGCCCCAGCATTTT. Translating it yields CASSSDRVLNQPQHF.

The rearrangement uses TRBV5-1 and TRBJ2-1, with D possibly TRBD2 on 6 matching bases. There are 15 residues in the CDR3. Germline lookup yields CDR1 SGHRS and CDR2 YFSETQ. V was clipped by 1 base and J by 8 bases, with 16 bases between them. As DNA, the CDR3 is TGCGCCAGCAGCTTGACGGGGGAATTTATGGATGAGCAGTTCTTC. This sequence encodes CASSLTGEFMDEQFF.

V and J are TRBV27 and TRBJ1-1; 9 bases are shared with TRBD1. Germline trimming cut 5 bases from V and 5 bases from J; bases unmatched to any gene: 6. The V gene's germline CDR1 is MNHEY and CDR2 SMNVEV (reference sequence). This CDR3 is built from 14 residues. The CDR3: CASSADRGGTEAFF. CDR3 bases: TGTGCCAGCAGTGCTGACAGGGGGGGGACTGAAGCTTTCTTT.

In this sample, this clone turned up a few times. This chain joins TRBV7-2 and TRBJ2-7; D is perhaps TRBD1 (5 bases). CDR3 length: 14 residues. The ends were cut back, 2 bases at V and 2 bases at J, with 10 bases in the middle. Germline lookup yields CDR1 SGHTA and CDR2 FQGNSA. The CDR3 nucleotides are TGTGCCAGCAGCTTACCAGGGATTCCCTACGAGCAGTACTTC. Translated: CASSLPGIPYEQYF.

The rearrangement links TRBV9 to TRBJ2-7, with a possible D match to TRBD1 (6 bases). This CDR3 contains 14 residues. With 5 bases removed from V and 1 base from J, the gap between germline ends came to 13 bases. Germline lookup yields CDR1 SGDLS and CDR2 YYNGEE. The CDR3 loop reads CASSLGTPSYEQYF. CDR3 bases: TGTGCCAGCAGTTTAGGGACACCGTCCTACGAGCAGTACTTC.

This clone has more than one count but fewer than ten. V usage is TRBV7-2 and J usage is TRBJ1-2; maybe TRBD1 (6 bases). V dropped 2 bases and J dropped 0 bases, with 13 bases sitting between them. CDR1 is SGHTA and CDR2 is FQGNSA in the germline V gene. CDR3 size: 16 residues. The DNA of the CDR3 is TGTGCCAGCAGCTTACGCAGGGGAGGTCCTAACTATGGCTACACCTTC. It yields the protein CASSLRRGGPNYGYTF. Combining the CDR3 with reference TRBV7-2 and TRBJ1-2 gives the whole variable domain GAGVSQSPSNKVTEKGKDVELRCDPISGHTALYWYRQSLGQGLEFLIYFQGNSAPDKSGLPSDRFSAERTGGSVSTLTIQRTQQEDSAVYLCASSLRRGGPNYGYTFGSGTRLTVV.

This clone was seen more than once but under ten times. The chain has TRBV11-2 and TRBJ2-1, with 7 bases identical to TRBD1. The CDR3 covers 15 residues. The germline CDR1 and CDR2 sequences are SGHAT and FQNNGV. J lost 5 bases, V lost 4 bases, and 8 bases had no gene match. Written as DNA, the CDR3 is TGTGCCAGCAGCTCCGGACAGGTTGGGCACAATGAGCAGTTCTTC. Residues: CASSSGQVGHNEQFF.

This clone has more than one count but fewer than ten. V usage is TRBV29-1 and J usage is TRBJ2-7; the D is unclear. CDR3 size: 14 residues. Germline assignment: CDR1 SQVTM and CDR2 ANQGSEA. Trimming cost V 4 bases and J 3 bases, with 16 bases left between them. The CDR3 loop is CSVGLGNQGYEQYF. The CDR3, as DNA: TGCAGCGTTGGTTTGGGGAATCAAGGCTACGAGCAGTACTTC.

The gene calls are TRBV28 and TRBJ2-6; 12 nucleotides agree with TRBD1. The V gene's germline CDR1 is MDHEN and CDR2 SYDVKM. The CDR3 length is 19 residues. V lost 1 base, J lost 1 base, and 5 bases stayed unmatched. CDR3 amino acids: CASSLSGTGGPSGANVLTF. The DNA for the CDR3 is TGTGCCAGCAGTTTATCCGGGACAGGGGGCCCATCTGGGGCCAACGTCCTGACTTTC.